Listed below are T cell receptor beta chains from one sample, sequenced in a study of T-cell reconstitution after alpha-beta-depleted transplantation in children. MiXCR, applied by TCRdb to the PCR reads, yields one record per CDR3 protein. The sample yields about 240,000 distinct CDR3 sequences, under 30% seen once. Here the sequenced sample was PBMCs, taken before TCRalphabeta/CD19-depleted stem cell transplant. The receptors shown here come from a girl aged 2 to 10 with Fanconi anemia, due to receive a stem cell transplant. Both conserved end residues are part of each CDR3. A D gene is named only where the DNA matches it firmly. Rows may omit the clone size; those that give it use once, few, many or a size class.

V	J	D	size	DNA	CDR3
TRBV25-1	TRBJ2-4	TRBD1	many	TGTGCCAGCAGTGGGACAGGGGGCGAAGTAGCCAAAAACATTCAGTACTTC	CASSGTGGEVAKNIQYF
TRBV6-1	TRBJ2-7	.	.	TGTGCCAGCAGGACCCGTCTGGTGCTAAACTACGAGCAGTACTTC	CASRTRLVLNYEQYF
TRBV29-1	TRBJ2-7	TRBD2	many	TGCAGCGTTGGGGTGCGGGGGTTCGAGCAGTACTTC	CSVGVRGFEQYF
TRBV12-3/TRBV12-4	TRBJ2-5	TRBD2	.	TGTGCCAGCAGTTCGTTTTTAGCGGGATCAGAAGAGACCCAGTACTTC	CASSSFLAGSEETQYF
TRBV28	TRBJ1-6	.	few	TGTGCCAGCAGACTTACTTGGGGCTCCTCGTCACCCCTCCACTTT	CASRLTWGSSSPLHF
TRBV29-1	TRBJ2-1	TRBD2	.	TGCAGCGGGGCGGGACGGCAACTAGCGGGAGGTACCTCCTACAATGAGCAGTTCTTC	CSGAGRQLAGGTSYNEQFF
TRBV11-1	TRBJ1-1	.	.	TGTGCCAGCATCTCAGGGGTTAGCAGGTCACATGGCCACATGAACACTGAAGCTTTCTTT	CASISGVSRSHGHMNTEAFF
TRBV29-1	TRBJ2-7	.	few	TGCAGCGTTCTGGGCGTAGGATACGAGCAGTACTTC	CSVLGVGYEQYF
TRBV5-1	TRBJ2-3	TRBD2	.	TGCGCCAGCAGCCTGCGGGGGGGCCTTGGCACAGATACGCAGTATTTT	CASSLRGGLGTDTQYF
TRBV28	TRBJ2-7	.	.	TGTGCCAGCAGTTTACTCTCGACAGGTCTACTCCCCTACGAGCAGTACTTC	CASSLLSTGLLPYEQYF
TRBV12-3/TRBV12-4	TRBJ2-7	TRBD1	many	TGTGCCAGCAAGGGGGCTCACTACGAGCAGTACTTC	CASKGAHYEQYF
TRBV7-3	TRBJ2-3	TRBD2	few	TGTGCCAGCAGCTCTAGCGGGGGGGCCGCAGATACGCAGTATTTT	CASSSSGGAADTQYF
TRBV7-3	TRBJ2-5	TRBD1	.	TGTGCCAGCAGCTTACGGAAGACAGGGGGCTCGGAGACCCAGTACTTC	CASSLRKTGGSETQYF
TRBV5-1	TRBJ1-1	.	.	TGCGCCAGCAGTGGTATTTCTGAAGCTTTCTTT	CASSGISEAFF
TRBV6-2/TRBV6-3	TRBJ2-7	.	.	TGTGCCAGCAGTTCTCCAGGGGGGAGCGGCGAGCAGTACTTC	CASSSPGGSGEQYF
TRBV29-1	TRBJ2-7	.	many	TGCAGCGTTGCCTCTTTCGGGGGTTCCTACGAGCAGTACTTC	CSVASFGGSYEQYF
TRBV7-6	TRBJ2-3	TRBD2	.	TGTGCCAGCAGCTTAAGGACTAGCGGGAGTGACGCAGATACGCAGTATTTT	CASSLRTSGSDADTQYF
TRBV29-1	TRBJ2-3	TRBD2	many	TGCAGCGTTGAAGGGCGGGAGATGCCAGATACGCAGTATTTT	CSVEGREMPDTQYF
TRBV29-1	TRBJ2-1	.	many	TGCAGCGTTGAAGTTGGCGGTGGGAGTGAGCAGTTCTTC	CSVEVGGGSEQFF
TRBV29-1	TRBJ2-7	.	many	TGCAGCGTTGAAGGGCAGGGTGCCTACGAGCAGTACTTC	CSVEGQGAYEQYF
TRBV20-1	TRBJ2-5	.	many	TGCAGTGCTAGAGCGGGGACCACCCAAGAGACCCAGTACTTC	CSARAGTTQETQYF
TRBV20-1	TRBJ2-7	TRBD2	many	TGCAGTGCTAGACCTATCTCAACTAGCGGGGGAGCTTACGAGCAGTACTTC	CSARPISTSGGAYEQYF
TRBV20-1	TRBJ2-7	TRBD1	many	TGCAGTGCTACATCGGCGGGACAGGGCTCCTACGAGCAGTACTTC	CSATSAGQGSYEQYF
TRBV5-6	TRBJ2-5	.	many	TGTGCCAGCAGCTTGGTGCTTCTCGGAGGGGGAGAGACCCAGTACTTC	CASSLVLLGGGETQYF
TRBV19	TRBJ2-7	TRBD2	many	TGTGCCAGTAGTATAGCGCCGGGGGGAACGTACGAGCAGTACTTC	CASSIAPGGTYEQYF
TRBV12-3/TRBV12-4	TRBJ2-7	.	many	TGTGCCAGCAGTCCCGGACAGTTTGGGGGTGAGCAGTACTTC	CASSPGQFGGEQYF
TRBV7-6	TRBJ2-5	.	.	TGTGCCAGCAGCTTAGTCCTAAAAGAGACCCAGTACTTC	CASSLVLKETQYF
TRBV29-1	TRBJ2-7	.	few	TGCAGCGTCCTCCAAACAGGGAGCTACGAGCAGTACTTC	CSVLQTGSYEQYF
TRBV29-1	TRBJ2-1	.	many	TGCAGCGTTGAAAATGATAGGAGTTCCTACAATGAGCAGTTCTTC	CSVENDRSSYNEQFF
TRBV29-1	TRBJ2-7	.	many	TGCAGCGTTGAAGAGGGAACCTCCTACGAGCAGTACTTC	CSVEEGTSYEQYF
TRBV6-5	TRBJ1-2	.	many	TGTGCCAGCAAGCCGGTTGGCGCCGCTAACTATGGCTACACCTTC	CASKPVGAANYGYTF
TRBV20-1	TRBJ1-1	.	.	TGCAGTGCTAGCGGGACATTGAACACTGAAGCTTTCTTT	CSASGTLNTEAFF
TRBV24-1	TRBJ2-1	.	.	TGTGCCACCAGTGATTTAGCGACCTATGAGCAGTTCTTC	CATSDLATYEQFF
TRBV27	TRBJ2-5	TRBD2	few	TGTGCCAGCAGTCCAACTAGCGGGACCTTTCAAGAGACCCAGTACTTC	CASSPTSGTFQETQYF
TRBV13	TRBJ2-3	TRBD2	few	TGTGCCAGCAGCTTACTAGCGGGAGGGCCCTCTGTCACAGATACGCAGTATTTT	CASSLLAGGPSVTDTQYF
TRBV29-1	TRBJ2-7	TRBD1	many	TGCAGCGTTGAAGTTGACAGGGACGAGCAGTACTTC	CSVEVDRDEQYF
TRBV7-3	TRBJ2-3	TRBD2	.	TGTGCCAGCAGCTTTGGTCTAGCGGATAGCACAGATACGCAGTATTTT	CASSFGLADSTDTQYF
TRBV18	TRBJ2-5	.	few	TGTGCCAGCTCACCAGAAGTAGGGGAGACCCAGTACTTC	CASSPEVGETQYF
TRBV10-3	TRBJ2-2	TRBD1	once	TGTGCCATCAGGGGACAGACGAACACCGGGGAGCTGTTTTTT	CAIRGQTNTGELFF
TRBV7-6	TRBJ2-1	.	many	TGTGCCAGCAGCTTAGTTGATGGTTCGGGGACCTTATACAATGAGCAGTTCTTC	CASSLVDGSGTLYNEQFF
TRBV10-3	TRBJ1-6	.	many	TGTGCCATCAGAACAGCCGATTATAATTCACCCCTCCACTTT	CAIRTADYNSPLHF
TRBV20-1	TRBJ2-2	.	many	TGCAGTGCTATCATCGGAATCACCGGGGAGCTGTTTTTT	CSAIIGITGELFF
TRBV29-1	TRBJ2-7	.	.	TGCAGCGTTGAGATTCTGGGCTACGAGCAGTACTTC	CSVEILGYEQYF
TRBV19	TRBJ1-1	TRBD1	many	TGTGCCAGTAGTACGGACAGGGCAGCTACTGAAGCTTTCTTT	CASSTDRAATEAFF
TRBV2	TRBJ1-2	TRBD1	.	TGTGCCAGCAGACTCGGGACAGTAGGCTATGGCTACACCTTC	CASRLGTVGYGYTF
TRBV20-1	TRBJ2-5	.	.	TGCAGTCCAGGGAACCGAGAGACCCAGTACTTC	CSPGNRETQYF
TRBV6-5	TRBJ1-1	.	many	TGTGCCAGCAGTTACTCAAGGGGCACTGAAGCTTTCTTT	CASSYSRGTEAFF
TRBV20-1	TRBJ2-3	TRBD2	many	TGCAGTGCTAGCCAGATCACTAGCGGAGATACGCAGTATTTT	CSASQITSGDTQYF
TRBV6-5	TRBJ2-4	TRBD1	.	TGTGCCAGCAGTTCTACACCAGGGACAGGGTCGGCCAAAAACATTCAGTACTTC	CASSSTPGTGSAKNIQYF
TRBV7-2	TRBJ1-2	.	many	TGTGCCAGCAGCTTCACAGGGTTCTATGGCTACACCTTC	CASSFTGFYGYTF